This T cell receptor (beta chain) is from a study of beta chain bispecific antibodies for T cell cancers. Overall study results and limits: In these mixed samples, most targeted TRBV reads derived from the leukemia cell line. Anti-TRBV5-5 antibody staining may include highly similar TRBV5-6 cells.

In this sample, this clonotype turned up many times. Its antigen is not identified. Unique molecular identifier barcodes measured each clonotype's abundance. TCRdb analysed the 5' RACE reads with MiXCR anew, one entry per CDR3 protein. Of around 15,000 distinct CDR3 sequences listed, 2.1% are singletons. Either OKT3 anti-CD3 antibody or CD3/CD28 beads expanded T cells from blood mononuclear cells over approximately three days. CDR1 SGHRS and CDR2 YFSETQ come from the germline V gene. Trimming cost V 1 base and J 1 base, with 8 bases left between them. The CDR3 has 14 amino acids. V gene TRBV5-1 combines with J gene TRBJ2-5; D unresolved. The clonotype originates from a human donor in good health. Some clones in this sample may be carry-over from other donors' samples. Sequencing used healthy donor T cells cultured with leukemia cells. CDR3 loop: CASSLWVFQETQYF. The DNA of the CDR3 is TGCGCCAGCAGCTTGTGGGTGTTCCAAGAGACCCAGTACTTC.